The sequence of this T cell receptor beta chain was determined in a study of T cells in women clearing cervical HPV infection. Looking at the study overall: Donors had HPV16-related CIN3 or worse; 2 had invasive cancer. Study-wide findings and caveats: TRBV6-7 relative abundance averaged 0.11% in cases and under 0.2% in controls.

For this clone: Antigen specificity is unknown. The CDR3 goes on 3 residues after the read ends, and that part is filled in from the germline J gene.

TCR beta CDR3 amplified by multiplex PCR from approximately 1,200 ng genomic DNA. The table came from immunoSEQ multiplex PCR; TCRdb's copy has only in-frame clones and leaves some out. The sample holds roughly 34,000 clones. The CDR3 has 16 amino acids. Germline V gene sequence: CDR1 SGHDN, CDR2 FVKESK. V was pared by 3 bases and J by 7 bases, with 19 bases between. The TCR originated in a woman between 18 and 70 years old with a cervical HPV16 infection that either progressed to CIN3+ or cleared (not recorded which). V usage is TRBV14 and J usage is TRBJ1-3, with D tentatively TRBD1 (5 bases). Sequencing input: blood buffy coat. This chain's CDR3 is CASSHPAGLELNTIYF. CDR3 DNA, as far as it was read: TGTGCCAGCAGCCATCCCGCAGGGTTAGAATTGAACACC.